This T cell receptor beta chain was sequenced in a study of blood T cell repertoires in COVID-19. Study context: Specimens from acute and convalescent COVID-19 originated in the United States, Italy and Spain.

Germline-derived CDR1 and CDR2 are MNHEY and SMNVEV (reference sequence). V lost 5 bases, J lost 1 base, and 14 bases lay in between. The CDR3 is 15 residues long. Per the original methods: Scientists estimated how many nucleated cells there were by amplifying reference gene primers. Measured with immunoSEQ multiplex PCR; TCRdb has only the in-frame clones, and not every one. V and J calls and clone size are copied from that table; D and trimming were computed from the DNA. The table includes approximately 150,000 clones, approximately 88% detected once. V and J are TRBV27 and TRBJ1-1; the D gene is possibly TRBD1 (6 bases). This sequence was found in a man aged 60-69 years with acute or convalescent COVID-19. Material for sequencing was peripheral blood. In DNA form, the CDR3 reads TGTGCCAGCAGTCTTACGGGACATCCGAACACTGAAGCTTTCTTT. It yields the protein CASSLTGHPNTEAFF.